Listed below are T cell receptor beta chains from one sample, sequenced in a study of shared clonotypes between healthy human individuals. The assay was immunoSEQ multiplex PCR, and TCRdb's table has in-frame clones only and misses some. The sample holds about 460,000 clones, approximately 71% seen once. The sample comprised PBMCs. These TCRs come from a woman between 35 and 50 years old in good health. Some clones in this sample may be carry-over from other donors' samples. The CDR3 runs from the conserved cysteine through the conserved F or W. Each record gives: clone size, J gene, CDR3 length, D gene, V gene, CDR3 DNA, CDR3 protein. D genes are given only for firm matches. Size is stated for part of the rows, as once, few or many counts, or as a class when the clone is expanded.

>-|TRBJ2-7|18|-|TRBV25-1
TGTGCCAGCAGTGAATCTCTTATATTCCGGACAGCAACCGGCGAGCAGTACTTC
CASSESLIFRTATGEQYF
>-|TRBJ2-3|19|TRBD2|TRBV28
TGTGCCAGCAGTTTATTCCGGCTAGCGGGAGTCGGGAGCACAGATACGCAGTATTTT
CASSLFRLAGVGSTDTQYF
>many|TRBJ1-2|16|-|TRBV18
TGTGCCAGCTCACCACCCCTTGGCAGGGCTAACTATGGCTACACCTTC
CASSPPLGRANYGYTF
>few|TRBJ2-3|18|TRBD2|TRBV5-1
TGCGCCAGCAGCTTGGCCCGGAGCGGGAGGGTTGACACAGATACGCAGTATTTT
CASSLARSGRVDTDTQYF
>few|TRBJ1-1|13|-|TRBV18
TGTGCCAGCTCACCAATTCCCGATTCGGAAGCTTTCTTT
CASSPIPDSEAFF
>-|TRBJ2-7|18|-|TRBV6-4
TGTGCCAGCAGTGACTCGATTCTCCCGGGGGCGGCTAACTACGAGCAGTACTTC
CASSDSILPGAANYEQYF
>few|TRBJ1-5|15|-|TRBV4-1
TGCGCCAGCAGCCCAGTGGACAGTGGTGATCAGCCCCAGCATTTT
CASSPVDSGDQPQHF
>-|TRBJ2-2|13|-|TRBV5-4
TGTGCCAGCAGCTTGCAAGGGCCCGGGGAGCTGTTTTTT
CASSLQGPGELFF
>-|TRBJ1-2|15|-|TRBV5-8
TGTGCCAGCAGCTTGGCCGAGGGCTGGAGCTATGGCTACACCTTC
CASSLAEGWSYGYTF
>-|TRBJ2-3|16|TRBD2|TRBV7-2
TGTGCCAGCAGCCTGCCTCTAGCGGGAGGGTTTGATACGCAGTATTTT
CASSLPLAGGFDTQYF
>-|TRBJ2-7|15|-|TRBV7-3
TGTGCCAGCAGCTTAAGCAGCGGAGGCTCCTACGAGCAGTACTTC
CASSLSSGGSYEQYF
>-|TRBJ1-3|16|-|TRBV7-2
TGTGCCAGCAGCTTAGCGCCGTTAGGTTTTGGAAACACCATATATTTT
CASSLAPLGFGNTIYF
>-|TRBJ2-1|15|TRBD1|TRBV10-3
TGTGCCATCAGTGACAGGGACAGGGGGTTGGACGAGCAGTTCTTC
CAISDRDRGLDEQFF
>many|TRBJ1-1|16|-|TRBV4-3
TGCGCCAGCAGCCCCCGCGGGACCAGATCGAACACTGAAGCTTTCTTT
CASSPRGTRSNTEAFF
>once|TRBJ1-1|13|-|TRBV2
TGTGCCAGCAGTCTATACATGAACACTGAAGCTTTCTTT
CASSLYMNTEAFF
>few|TRBJ1-2|15|-|TRBV27
TGTGCCAGCAGTTCCACCCCCCAGGGAGGCTATGGCTACACCTTC
CASSSTPQGGYGYTF
>-|TRBJ2-5|13|-|TRBV29-1
TGCAGCGTTGGGTCCGGGCCCCTGGAGACCCAGTACTTC
CSVGSGPLETQYF
>once|TRBJ1-1|15|-|TRBV5-1
TGCGCCAGCAGCTTGGCGGGGGTCATGAACACTGAAGCTTTCTTT
CASSLAGVMNTEAFF
>-|TRBJ2-7|11|-|TRBV20-1
TGCAGTGCTATGAACTACTACGAGCAGTACTTC
CSAMNYYEQYF
>many|TRBJ1-5|13|TRBD1|TRBV29-1
TGCAGCGCCGGGACAGGGAACAATCAGCCCCAGCATTTT
CSAGTGNNQPQHF
>-|TRBJ2-1|15|TRBD1|TRBV11-1
TGTGCCAGCAGCTTAGAGACAGGGGGGAACAATGAGCAGTTCTTC
CASSLETGGNNEQFF
>-|TRBJ2-1|15|-|TRBV4-3
TGCGCCAGCAGCCCTGCAAGTACCTCCTACAATGAGCAGTTCTTC
CASSPASTSYNEQFF
>-|TRBJ1-3|16|-|TRBV6-1
TGTGCCAGCAGTGAAAGAGTGGACCTCTCTGGAAGCACCATATATTTT
CASSERVDLSGSTIYF
>-|TRBJ2-3|16|-|TRBV10-3
TGTGCCATCAGTGAGATCTCTAGGGGGGCGAGGGATACGCAGTATTTT
CAISEISRGARDTQYF
>-|TRBJ2-2|18|TRBD2|TRBV15
TGTGCCACCAGCAGAGTGTCGGTTAGGGGAGGGAGGACCGGGGAGCTGTTTTTT
CATSRVSVRGGRTGELFF
>-|TRBJ1-1|13|TRBD1|TRBV19
TGTGCCAGCAAACCAGGGGGACCGGGACAAGCTTTCTTT
CASKPGGPGQAFF
>-|TRBJ1-1|15|TRBD1|TRBV11-3
TGTGCCAGCAGCTCCAGGGACAGGGAGAACACTGAAGCTTTCTTT
CASSSRDRENTEAFF
>-|TRBJ2-7|16|TRBD1|TRBV7-2
TGTGCCAGCAGCCGGTACGGGACAGGGGGCCTCAACGAGCAGTACTTC
CASSRYGTGGLNEQYF
>-|TRBJ1-5|16|-|TRBV7-2
TGTGCCAGCAGCTTAGCATTTTCGAGGGGCGATCAGCCCCAGCATTTT
CASSLAFSRGDQPQHF
>-|TRBJ1-4|15|TRBD1|TRBV28
TGTGCCAGCAGTTCGCCCCAGGGGGTACGTGAAAAACTGTTTTTT
CASSSPQGVREKLFF
>-|TRBJ2-2|15|-|TRBV9
TGTGCCAGCAGCCCTTGGGACCAATTTGACGGGGAGCTGTTTTTT
CASSPWDQFDGELFF
>-|TRBJ2-3|12|-|TRBV30
TGTGCCTGGGCCGGGGCGACAGATACGCAGTATTTT
CAWAGATDTQYF
>-|TRBJ1-5|15|TRBD1|TRBV29-1
TGCAGCGTTGCCCCCGGAGGACAGGCCAATCAGCCCCAGCATTTT
CSVAPGGQANQPQHF
>-|TRBJ1-5|14|-|TRBV28
TGTGCCAGCAGTCACGTCCGGCCAGGGCAGCCCCAGCATTTT
CASSHVRPGQPQHF
>-|TRBJ1-1|15|-|TRBV7-8
TGTGCCAGCAGCTCTGTTGCAGGGCCGGACACTGAAGCTTTCTTT
CASSSVAGPDTEAFF
>-|TRBJ1-5|14|TRBD1|TRBV28
TGTGCCAGCATTACGACAGGGCGCCCCCAGCCCCAGCATTTT
CASITTGRPQPQHF
>once|TRBJ2-7|15|-|TRBV11-2
TGTGCCAGCAGCCCACATCTTAGCGGAGAGTACGAGCAGTACTTC
CASSPHLSGEYEQYF
>-|TRBJ2-7|12|-|TRBV2
TGTGCCAGCAGTGTGGGATCCTACGAGCAGTACTTC
CASSVGSYEQYF
>-|TRBJ2-2|15|-|TRBV9
TGTGCCAGCAGCGGTAGCGCTAACCCCCCCGGGGAGCTGTTTTTT
CASSGSANPPGELFF
>many|TRBJ2-7|15|-|TRBV10-1
TGCGCCAGCAGTGAGTCGGGCGGGGGCTTCGGTGAGCAGTACTTC
CASSESGGGFGEQYF
>-|TRBJ2-5|13|-|TRBV7-9
TGTGCCAGCAGCTTCGGACCCCCGGAGACCCAGTACTTC
CASSFGPPETQYF
>-|TRBJ1-1|15|TRBD1|TRBV19
TGTGCCAGCCAGGTAACAGGGGCCCCACGAACTGAAGCTTTCTTT
CASQVTGAPRTEAFF
>-|TRBJ1-5|15|TRBD1|TRBV11-2
TGTGCCAGCAGCTTAGGCGGGACAGGCTTTCAGCCCCAGCATTTT
CASSLGGTGFQPQHF
>-|TRBJ2-4|12|-|TRBV29-1
TGCAGCGTTGAAGGCAACGAAGAAATACAGTACTTC
CSVEGNEEIQYF
>-|TRBJ2-7|11|-|TRBV14
TGTGCCAGCAGCCAGGACTACGAGCAGTACTTC
CASSQDYEQYF
>-|TRBJ2-7|16|TRBD1|TRBV6-1
TGTGCCAGCAGTCAAGCCCCCGGACAGGGGACCCACGAGCAGTACTTC
CASSQAPGQGTHEQYF
>-|TRBJ1-5|13|-|TRBV10-3
TGTGCCATCAGCCAAGGTGGCAATCAGCCCCAGCATTTT
CAISQGGNQPQHF
>-|TRBJ1-1|16|TRBD1|TRBV15
TGTGCCACCAGCAGGGGACAGGGAACACAGAACACTGAAGCTTTCTTT
CATSRGQGTQNTEAFF
>many|TRBJ1-2|12|-|TRBV10-3
TGTGCCATCAGGCCGACAGGCTCTGGCTACACCTTC
CAIRPTGSGYTF
>few|TRBJ1-5|17|-|TRBV19
TGTGCCAGTAGTCCAGGTCCCTCAGATAGAGGCAATCAGCCCCAGCATTTT
CASSPGPSDRGNQPQHF
>few|TRBJ2-5|16|-|TRBV5-6
TGTGCCAGCAGCTTTTGGCCCCAAGAGGGGGGAGAGACCCAGTACTTC
CASSFWPQEGGETQYF